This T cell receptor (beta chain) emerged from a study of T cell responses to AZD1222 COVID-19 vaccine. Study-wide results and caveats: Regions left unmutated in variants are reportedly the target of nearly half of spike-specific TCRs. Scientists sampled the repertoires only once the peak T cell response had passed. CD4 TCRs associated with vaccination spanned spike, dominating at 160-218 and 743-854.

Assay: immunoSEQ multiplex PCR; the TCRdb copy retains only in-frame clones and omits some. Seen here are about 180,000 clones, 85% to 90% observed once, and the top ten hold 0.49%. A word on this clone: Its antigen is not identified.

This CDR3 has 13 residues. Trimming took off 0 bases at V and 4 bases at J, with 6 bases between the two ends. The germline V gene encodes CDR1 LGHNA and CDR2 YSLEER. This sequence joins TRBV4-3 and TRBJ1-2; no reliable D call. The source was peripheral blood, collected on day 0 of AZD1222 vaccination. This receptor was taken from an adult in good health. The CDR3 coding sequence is TGCGCCAGCAGCCAAGAAAACAGCTATGGCTACACCTTC. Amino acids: CASSQENSYGYTF.